The 14 T cell receptor beta chains below all came from one sample that was sequenced in a study of blood T cell repertoires in COVID-19. Method: immunoSEQ multiplex PCR; TCRdb's copy keeps in-frame clones and lacks some. This sample has under 130,000 clones, with approximately 85% found just once. Source material: peripheral blood. Receptors originate from a man between 50 and 59 years old with acute or convalescent COVID-19.

The genes are TRBV10-2 and TRBJ2-1; 9 bases line up with TRBD1. Trimming at V came to 10 bases and at J to 3 bases, leaving 7 bases not matched to a gene. The CDR3 covers 14 residues. CDR1 is WSHSY, CDR2 SAAADI, per germline. As DNA, the CDR3 is TGCGCCATAGGCCGGGACAGGGTCTACAATGAGCAGTTCTTC. This encodes CAIGRDRVYNEQFF.

The rearrangement joins TRBV19 to TRBJ1-5; D is unresolved. The length of the CDR3 is 15 residues. Trimming stripped 6 bases from V and 4 bases from J, with 16 bases between. The V gene's germline CDR1 is LNHDA and CDR2 SQIVND (reference sequence). CDR3 DNA: TGTGCCAGTAGGGCGGGCGGGCAGGAGAATCAGCCCCAGCATTTT. Translation gives CASRAGGQENQPQHF. Using reference TRBV19 and TRBJ1-5 for the parts outside the CDR3, the full variable domain is DGGITQSPKYLFRKEGQNVTLSCEQNLNHDAMYWYRQDPGQGLRLIYYSQIVNDFQKGDIAEGYSVSREKKESFPLTVTSAQKNPTAFYLCASRAGGQENQPQHFGDGTRLSIL.

This chain connects TRBV19 to TRBJ2-3; possibly TRBD2 for D (6 bases). The germline V gene has CDR1 LNHDA and CDR2 SQIVND (reference sequence). The V end was cut by 6 bases, the J end by 3 bases, with 16 bases between. This CDR3 is 15 amino acids long. In nucleotides, the CDR3 is TGTGCCAGTAGCACGACTGGGGGGAGGACAGATACGCAGTATTTT. It encodes CASSTTGGRTDTQYF.

The V call is TRBV10-2, the J call TRBJ2-3, with 16 positions matching TRBD2. The CDR3 is 16 amino acids. The junction had 4 bases not matched to a gene; V was cut back by 6 bases and J by 4 bases. The germline gives CDR1 WSHSY, CDR2 SAAADI. The CDR3 region has the DNA TGCGCCAGCAGGGGACTAGCGGGAGGGCCCCCAGATACGCAGTATTTT. This translates into CASRGLAGGPPDTQYF.

The chain joins TRBV10-2 to TRBJ1-2; 7 bases are shared with TRBD1. CDR3 length: 12 residues. The germline gives CDR1 WSHSY, CDR2 SAAADI. The V gene end was trimmed by 2 bases and the J gene end by 8 bases; junction bases not matched to a gene: 2. The CDR3 protein is CASSERGGGYTF. In DNA, the CDR3 is TGCGCCAGCAGTGAGAGAGGGGGCGGCTACACCTTC.

CDR3: CASSTTGDYGYTF. The CDR3 bases are TGTGCCAGCAGTACGACAGGGGATTATGGCTACACCTTC. V is TRBV25-1 and J is TRBJ1-2; 8 bases line up with TRBD1. V trimming: 5 bases; J trimming: 5 bases; junction bases outside the gene matches: 4. Germline CDR1 MGHDK, CDR2 SYGVNS. This CDR3 has 13 amino acids.

Only one count was recorded for this clone. The chain carries TRBV27 and TRBJ2-7, with D unclear. The CDR3 is made up of 13 amino acids. V was pared by 1 base and J by 3 bases, with 7 bases between. Germline CDR1 and CDR2: MNHEY and SMNVEV (reference sequence). In DNA, the CDR3 is TGTGCCAGCAGTTTATGGGCAGGCTACGAGCAGTACTTC. It specifies CASSLWAGYEQYF.

The chain has TRBV3-1 (or the pseudogene TRBV3-2) and TRBJ2-7; 7 nucleotides agree with TRBD1. The CDR3 runs 16 residues. The V gene's germline CDR1 is LGHDT and CDR2 YNNKEL (reference sequence). V gave up 4 bases and J gave up 3 bases; unmatched junction bases: 12. CDR3 coding DNA: TGTGCCAGCAGCCTGACGTTGACAGGGAGAATCTACGAGCAGTACTTC. It is translated as CASSLTLTGRIYEQYF.

On this clone itself: Germline and junction disagree at one end, which may indicate a read error. This chain uses TRBV19 with TRBJ1-6; no reliable D call. In germline, CDR1 is LNHDA, CDR2 SQIVND (reference sequence). There are 13 residues in the CDR3. CDR3 nucleotide sequence: TGTGCCAGTAGTCTAGAGGGCAATTCACCCCTCCACTTT. Translated: CASSLEGNSPLHF.

V is TRBV28 and J is TRBJ1-5; D is possibly TRBD1 (5 bases). CDR1 MDHEN and CDR2 SYDVKM come from the germline V gene. The CDR3 length is 14 residues. Trimming pared 6 bases from V and 0 bases from J, leaving 9 bases between. The CDR3 region has the DNA TGTGCCAGCAGCCTACAGGTTAGCAATCAGCCCCAGCATTTT. The encoded protein is CASSLQVSNQPQHF.

V gene TRBV2 combines with J gene TRBJ1-5; no clear D gene. The CDR3 totals 14 residues. V lost 4 bases to trimming and J lost 2 bases, with 9 bases between them. In germline, CDR1 is SNHLY, CDR2 FYNNEI. CDR3 nucleotide sequence: TGTGCCAGCAGTGCTGACCGGGGCAATCAGCCCCAGCATTTT. Protein product: CASSADRGNQPQHF.

The chain combines TRBV15 with TRBJ1-5, with D perhaps matching TRBD1 (5 bases). This CDR3 region has 14 residues. Trimming stripped 0 bases from V and 5 bases from J, with 8 bases between. Germline V gene data show CDR1 as LNHNV and CDR2 as YYDKDF (reference sequence). Here the CDR3 reads CATSRDQGDQPQHF. Here the CDR3 DNA reads TGTGCCACCAGCAGAGATCAGGGTGATCAGCCCCAGCATTTT.

CDR3 nucleotides: TGTGCCAGCAGGTGGACAGCTGGAACTAATGAAAAACTGTTTTTT. It is translated as CASRWTAGTNEKLFF. V and J are TRBV2 and TRBJ1-4; the D gene is possibly TRBD1 (6 bases). V was trimmed by 6 bases and J by 1 base, leaving 12 bases between them. Germline CDR1 reads SNHLY; CDR2 reads FYNNEI. The CDR3 spans 15 residues.

The rearrangement joins TRBV7-8 to TRBJ1-1; tentatively, D is TRBD1 (5 bases). Trimming removed 4 bases at V and 5 bases at J, with 14 bases between. Germline V lookup: CDR1 SGHVS, CDR2 FQNEAQ. The CDR3 has 14 amino acids. The CDR3 reads CASSSGPSRTEAFF. In DNA form, the CDR3 reads TGTGCCAGCAGCTCAGGGCCGTCGAGAACTGAAGCTTTCTTT.